This TCR beta chain comes out of a study of shared clonotypes between healthy human individuals (dated by TCRdb to the early 2020s). For the wider study: The cohort included three men and a couple of women between 18 and 49 years of age. To increase sequencing depth and limit assay-specific biases, different laboratories used diverse techniques to prepare libraries and sequence TCR repertoires. Leukapheresis yielded between about 0.9 and 9 billion PBMCs per donor. The study deeply sequenced blood TCR repertoires of about 5 healthy adults to estimate repertoire size and the extent of clonotype sharing between individuals. The paper's findings and limits, for the study overall: Because the study included a small number of donors, the genetic and exposure-history diversity represented was limited. Pairwise subsampling indicated that sequencing depth was expected to affect the degree of clonotype sharing among donors. Sampling was limited to blood, and TCR repertoires in tissue likely differ from TCR repertoires in blood.

With respect to this clone: The antigen this receptor binds is unknown. No qualities accompany the bases; no much larger clone lies one base away.

The donors were healthy, HIV-negative adults with no recently reported acute infections or vaccinations. Only Caucasian adults living in Nashville, Tennessee, USA were represented among the donors. For unsorted samples, approximately 89 million PBMCs were counted, and genomic DNA was extracted using the QIAamp DNA Blood Mini kit. Blood was obtained by leukapheresis, after which PBMCs were separated by Ficoll-Histopaque density gradient centrifugation and cryopreserved in liquid nitrogen vapor phase. The trim is 4 bases for V and 4 bases for J, with a gap of 14 bases between the germline ends. Per the germline V gene, SGHRS is the CDR1 and YFSETQ is the CDR2. Including the terminal cysteine and phenylalanine, the CDR3 comprises 14 residues. Of all the DNA, just the CDR3 is kept, 42 bases in frame from base 1. Using the deep immunoSEQ assay, multiplex PCR amplified TCR CDR3 regions from genomic DNA. Genomic DNA extracted from each cell subset was distributed evenly over all wells of several immunoSEQ 96-well plates, and each plate served as one replicate. For unsorted PBMC, each replicate PCR was loaded with roughly 270 ng genomic DNA, equivalent to roughly 33,000 T cell genomes. Genomic DNA from unsorted PBMC was sequenced over ten immunoSEQ deep assay plates. The purified libraries were quantified using a Qubit 3.0 fluorometer, sized with a Bioanalyzer 2100, and then quantified again using the KAPA Library Quantification kit. Every immunoSEQ 96-well plate was sequenced on a separate single-read 150-cycle Illumina NextSeq 550 flow cell. Per the authors' processing: Because the immunoSEQ output included only junctional sequences and no quality scores, the filtering could not be the same as the filtering used for full-length reads. Sequences were annotated with PyIR, a Python wrapper for IgBLAST v1.9, and V/J genes and CDR3 were assigned using IMGT germline references. Reads were removed for weak V/J assignments (E-value above 1e-6), missing CDR3, stop codons, out-of-frame junctions, or ambiguous translated residues. A V3J clonotype was defined by an identical inferred V gene, J gene, and CDR3 amino acid sequence. Percentage overlap between repertoires was computed as shared unique clonotypes divided by the size of the smaller repertoire. Repertoire richness was assessed with RTK rarefaction, the Chao1 estimator, and Recon v2.1 estimates of unobserved clonotypes. Entries here come from immuneACCESS through TCRdb and include only in-frame sequences with V and J called. Some clones fail to appear in such tables; in the studies checked, an unresolved V gene covers under half of the shortfall, and the cause of the remainder is unknown. The DNA was the basis for D and trimming; V, J and clone size are from that table. This sample is represented by a few hundred thousand clones; roughly 79% of them were singletons. Around 11% of the sample is held by the ten biggest clonotypes.

The receptor was isolated from a woman aged 40 to 50 in good health. Some clones in this sample may be carry-over from other donors' samples. The rearrangement combines TRBV5-1 with TRBJ2-5; confidence is insufficient to name the D gene. The material sequenced was PBMCs. The nucleotide sequence is TGCGCCAGCAGCCCGGGTGGGTGGTCAGAGACCCAGTACTTC. The resulting protein is CASSPGGWSETQYF.